This T cell receptor beta chain was retrieved from a study of PD-1 blockade in classical Hodgkin lymphoma. Specified time point: cycle 4 day 1 (C4D1), after 5 to 7 weeks of nivolumab. Relapse after autologous stem cell transplantation occurred in every patient, and brentuximab vedotin exposure varied. The method was immunoSEQ multiplex PCR; TCRdb's version includes in-frame clones alone and lacks a portion of them. The table shows about 24,000 clones, with 81% occurring only once. The CDR3 runs 13 residues. CDR1 is MNHNS and CDR2 is SASEGT in the germline V gene. Trimming pared 4 bases from V and 2 bases from J, leaving 6 bases between.

The V and J genes are TRBV6-1 and TRBJ2-4; D unresolved. Sample: peripheral blood mononuclear cells (PBMCs), taken before the fourth cycle of nivolumab. The TCR was taken from a human donor with classical Hodgkin lymphoma. The CDR3 nucleotides are TGTGCCAGCAGTGTCGGTCCCAAAAACATTCAGTACTTC. Protein product: CASSVGPKNIQYF.